This T cell receptor (beta chain) originates from a study of blood T cell repertoires in COVID-19. This clone has only a few counts. Assay: immunoSEQ multiplex PCR; the TCRdb copy retains only in-frame clones and omits some. The sample lists approximately 38,000 clones, 87% occurring once. CDR1 is SNHLY and CDR2 is FYNNEI in the germline V gene. Trimming took 2 bases from V and 4 from J, leaving 6 bases between them. The CDR3 is 13 residues long. The chain recombines TRBV2 with TRBJ2-1; D remains unclear. Sequenced input: peripheral blood. The origin of this receptor is a man in his 60s with COVID-19, enrolled during active disease. The CDR3 spells CASSENTYNEQFF. The CDR3 DNA reads TGTGCCAGCAGTGAAAATACTTACAATGAGCAGTTCTTC.